This TCR beta chain is drawn from a study of molecular identifiers for immune sequencing clone quantification. Study-level results: Jurkat TCR RNA from one cell was spiked into around 1 million naive cells, and it was reportedly detectable there.

This clonotype was seen ten or more times. What it binds is unknown. TCRdb reanalysed the PCR reads using MiXCR and keeps one entry per CDR3 protein. The sample lists 38,000 or so distinct CDR3 sequences; around 20% were seen once. The CDR3 runs to 14 residues. Germline V gene sequence: CDR1 MNHEY, CDR2 SVGEGT. Trimming left V 7 bases short and J 13 bases short, with 22 bases between. The genes are TRBV6-2 or TRBV6-3 and TRBJ2-2, with D maybe TRBD2 (5 bases). This TCR derives from a human donor in good health. Some libraries in this study had Jurkat cell RNA spiked in. Sequences were obtained from naive CD8+ T cells from blood, with Jurkat cell RNA spiked in. Subset given: FACS-sorted CD8+CD4-CCR7+CD45RA+ naive T cells. The CDR3: CASTARLRLAGLFF. As DNA, the CDR3 is TGTGCCAGCACCGCTCGGCTCCGCCTCGCGGGGCTGTTTTTT.